The TCR beta chain described here comes from a study of CD8 T cells in ankylosing spondylitis. This clonotype was recorded a few times. Its cognate antigen is unknown. Germline assignment: CDR1 SGHDT and CDR2 YYEEEE. V was shortened by 0 bases and J by 1 base, with 7 bases between the two germline ends. The CDR3 length is 14 residues. TCR beta libraries were made by quantitative 5'-RACE with molecular barcodes. TCRdb re-called the 5' RACE reads through MiXCR, storing one row per CDR3 protein. The sample lists about 330,000 distinct CDR3 sequences; 6.5% to 10% were seen once. Study conclusions and caveats: A TCR beta motif of roughly eight highly homologous variants seemed to mark ankylosing spondylitis blood.

This clonotype originated in a male donor with ankylosing spondylitis. The sample consisted of blood, either unsorted or a sorted T cell fraction (not recorded which). The V and J genes are TRBV5-6 and TRBJ2-5; D ambiguous. The CDR3: CASSLGDLQETQYF. The CDR3 DNA follows: TGTGCCAGCAGCTTGGGTGACCTCCAAGAGACCCAGTACTTC.